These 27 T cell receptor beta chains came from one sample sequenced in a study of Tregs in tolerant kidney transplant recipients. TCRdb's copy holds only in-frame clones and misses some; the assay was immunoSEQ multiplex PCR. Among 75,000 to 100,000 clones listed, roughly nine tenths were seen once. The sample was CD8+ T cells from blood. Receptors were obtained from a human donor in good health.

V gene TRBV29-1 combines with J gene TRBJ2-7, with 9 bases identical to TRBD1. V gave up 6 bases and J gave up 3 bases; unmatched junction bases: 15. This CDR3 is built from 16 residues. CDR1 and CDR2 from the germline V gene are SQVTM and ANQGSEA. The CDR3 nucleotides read TGCAGCGTCCACCGCAAGAAGGGACAGGGCCGCTACGAGCAGTACTTC. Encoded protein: CSVHRKKGQGRYEQYF.

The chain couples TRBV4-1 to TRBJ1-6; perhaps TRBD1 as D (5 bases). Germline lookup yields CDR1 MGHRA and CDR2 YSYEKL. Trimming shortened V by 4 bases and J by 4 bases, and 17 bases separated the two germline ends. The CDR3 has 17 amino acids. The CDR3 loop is CASSPTAGTDYNSPLHF. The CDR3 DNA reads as TGCGCCAGCAGCCCTACGGCGGGGACCGATTATAATTCACCCCTCCACTTT.

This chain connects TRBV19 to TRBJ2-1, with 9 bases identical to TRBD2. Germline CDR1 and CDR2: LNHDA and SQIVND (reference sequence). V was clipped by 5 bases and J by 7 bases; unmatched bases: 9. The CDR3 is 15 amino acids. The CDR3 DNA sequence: TGTGCCAGTAGTTGGAGCGGGAGGACGGGGAATGAGCAGTTCTTC. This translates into CASSWSGRTGNEQFF. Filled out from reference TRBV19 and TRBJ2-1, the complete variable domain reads DGGITQSPKYLFRKEGQNVTLSCEQNLNHDAMYWYRQDPGQGLRLIYYSQIVNDFQKGDIAEGYSVSREKKESFPLTVTSAQKNPTAFYLCASSWSGRTGNEQFFGPGTRLTVL.

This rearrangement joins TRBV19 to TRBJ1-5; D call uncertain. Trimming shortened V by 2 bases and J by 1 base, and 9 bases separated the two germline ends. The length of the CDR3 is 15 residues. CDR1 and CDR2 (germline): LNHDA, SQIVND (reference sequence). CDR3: CASSIMERSNQPQHF. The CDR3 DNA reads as TGTGCCAGTAGTATAATGGAGAGAAGCAATCAGCCCCAGCATTTT.

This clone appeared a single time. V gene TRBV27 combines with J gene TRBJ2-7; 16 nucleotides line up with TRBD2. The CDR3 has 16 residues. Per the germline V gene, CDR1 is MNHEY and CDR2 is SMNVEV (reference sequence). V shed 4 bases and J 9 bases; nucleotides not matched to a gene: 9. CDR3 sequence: CASSSGTSGRVRRQYF. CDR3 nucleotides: TGTGCCAGCAGTTCCGGGACTAGCGGGAGGGTCAGGAGGCAGTACTTC.

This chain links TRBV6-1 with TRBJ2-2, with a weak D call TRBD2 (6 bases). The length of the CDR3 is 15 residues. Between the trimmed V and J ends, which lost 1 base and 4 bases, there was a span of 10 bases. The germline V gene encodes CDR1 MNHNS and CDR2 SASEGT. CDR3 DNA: TGTGCCAGCAGTGAAGAGGAGGGAGCCACCGGGGAGCTGTTTTTT. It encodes CASSEEEGATGELFF.

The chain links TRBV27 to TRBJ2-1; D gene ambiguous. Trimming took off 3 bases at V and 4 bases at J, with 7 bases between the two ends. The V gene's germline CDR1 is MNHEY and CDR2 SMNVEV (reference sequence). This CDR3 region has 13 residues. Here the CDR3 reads CASSLDLYNEQFF. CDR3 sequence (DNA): TGTGCCAGCAGTTTGGATCTTTACAATGAGCAGTTCTTC.

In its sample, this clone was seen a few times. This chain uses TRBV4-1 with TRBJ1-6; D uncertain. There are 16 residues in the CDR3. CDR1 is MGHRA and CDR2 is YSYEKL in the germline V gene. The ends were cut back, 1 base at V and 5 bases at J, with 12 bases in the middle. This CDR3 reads CASSQGLRDHNSPLHF. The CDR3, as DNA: TGCGCCAGCAGCCAAGGGTTAAGGGATCATAATTCACCCCTCCACTTT.

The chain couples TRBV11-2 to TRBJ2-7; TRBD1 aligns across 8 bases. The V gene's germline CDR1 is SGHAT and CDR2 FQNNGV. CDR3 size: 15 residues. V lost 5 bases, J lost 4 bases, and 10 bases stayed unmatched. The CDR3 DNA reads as TGTGCCAGCAGCGTACGGGACAGGATGGCGTACGAGCAGTACTTC. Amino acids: CASSVRDRMAYEQYF.

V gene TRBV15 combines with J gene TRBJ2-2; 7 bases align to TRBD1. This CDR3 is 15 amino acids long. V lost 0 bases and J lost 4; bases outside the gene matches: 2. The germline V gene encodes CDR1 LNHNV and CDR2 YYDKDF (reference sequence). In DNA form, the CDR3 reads TGTGCCACCAGCAGAGACAGGGGGACCACCGGGGAGCTGTTTTTT. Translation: CATSRDRGTTGELFF.

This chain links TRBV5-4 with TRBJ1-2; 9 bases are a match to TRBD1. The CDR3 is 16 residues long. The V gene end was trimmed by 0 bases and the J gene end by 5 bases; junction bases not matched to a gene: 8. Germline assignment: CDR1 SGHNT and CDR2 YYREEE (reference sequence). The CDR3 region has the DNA TGTGCCAGCAGCTTGGCCTGGACAGGGGATCGGTATGGCTACACCTTC. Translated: CASSLAWTGDRYGYTF.

The CDR3 nucleotides are TGTGCCAGCAGCTCAAACTCCCGGGACCTTACTAGCACTGAAGCTTTCTTT. The encoded protein is CASSSNSRDLTSTEAFF. The chain couples TRBV7-9 to TRBJ1-1, with D possibly matching TRBD1 (5 bases). Trimming took off 4 bases at V and 4 bases at J, with 22 bases between the two ends. Germline assignment: CDR1 SEHNR and CDR2 FQNEAQ (reference sequence). The CDR3 is 17 amino acids. Drawing the rest from reference TRBV7-9 and TRBJ1-1, the complete variable domain is DTGVSQNPRHKITKRGQNVTFRCDPISEHNRLYWYRQTLGQGPEFLTYFQNEAQLEKSRLLSDRFSAERPKGSFSTLEIQRTEQGDSAMYLCASSSNSRDLTSTEAFFGQGTRLTVV.

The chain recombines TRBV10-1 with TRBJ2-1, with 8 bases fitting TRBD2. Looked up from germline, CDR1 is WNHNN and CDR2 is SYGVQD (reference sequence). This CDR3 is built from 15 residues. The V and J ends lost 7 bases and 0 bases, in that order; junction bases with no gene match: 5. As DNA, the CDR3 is TGCGCCAGCAATAGCGGGAAAAGCTCCTACAATGAGCAGTTCTTC. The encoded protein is CASNSGKSSYNEQFF.

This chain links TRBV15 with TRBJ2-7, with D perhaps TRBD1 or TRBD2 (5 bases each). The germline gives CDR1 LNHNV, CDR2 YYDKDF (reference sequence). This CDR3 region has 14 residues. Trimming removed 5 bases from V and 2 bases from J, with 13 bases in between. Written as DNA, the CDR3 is TGTGCCACCAGCGGGGGTCGGGTTGCCTACGAGCAGTACTTC. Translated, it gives CATSGGRVAYEQYF.

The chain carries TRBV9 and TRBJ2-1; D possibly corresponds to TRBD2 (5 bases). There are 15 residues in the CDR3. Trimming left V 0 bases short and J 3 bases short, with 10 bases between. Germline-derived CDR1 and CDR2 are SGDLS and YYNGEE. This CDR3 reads CASSVEYRGYNEQFF. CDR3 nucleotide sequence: TGTGCCAGCAGCGTAGAATACCGGGGCTACAATGAGCAGTTCTTC.

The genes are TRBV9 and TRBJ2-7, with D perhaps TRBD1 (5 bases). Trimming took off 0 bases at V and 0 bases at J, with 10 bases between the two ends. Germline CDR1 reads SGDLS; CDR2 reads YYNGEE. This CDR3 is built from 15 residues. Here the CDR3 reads CASSVAADTSYEQYF. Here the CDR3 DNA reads TGTGCCAGCAGCGTAGCGGCGGACACCTCCTACGAGCAGTACTTC.

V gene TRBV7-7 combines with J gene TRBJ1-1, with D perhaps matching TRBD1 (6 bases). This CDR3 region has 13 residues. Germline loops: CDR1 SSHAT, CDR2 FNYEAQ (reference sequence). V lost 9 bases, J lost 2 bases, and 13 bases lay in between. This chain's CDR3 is CARVTGRNTEAFF. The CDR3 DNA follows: TGTGCCAGGGTGACAGGCCGCAACACTGAAGCTTTCTTT.

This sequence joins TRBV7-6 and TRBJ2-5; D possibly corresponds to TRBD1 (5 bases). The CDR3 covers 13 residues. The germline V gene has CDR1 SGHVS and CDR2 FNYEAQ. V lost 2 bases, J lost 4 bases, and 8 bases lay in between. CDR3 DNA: TGTGCCAGCAGCTTACGACAGTTAGAGACCCAGTACTTC. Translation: CASSLRQLETQYF.

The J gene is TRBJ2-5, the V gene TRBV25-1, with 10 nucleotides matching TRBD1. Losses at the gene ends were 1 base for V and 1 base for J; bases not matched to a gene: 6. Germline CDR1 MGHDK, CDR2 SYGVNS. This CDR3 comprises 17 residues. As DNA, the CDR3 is TGTGCCAGCAGTGAATCGGGGACAGGGGCAATCCAAGAGACCCAGTACTTC. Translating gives CASSESGTGAIQETQYF.

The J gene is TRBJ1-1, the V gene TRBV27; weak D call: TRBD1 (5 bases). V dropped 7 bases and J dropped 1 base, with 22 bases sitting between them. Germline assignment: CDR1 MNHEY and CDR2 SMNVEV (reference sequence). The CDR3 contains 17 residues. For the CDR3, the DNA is TGTGCCAGCATGGAAAGACAGTTTCCCCCAACGAACACTGAAGCTTTCTTT. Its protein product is CASMERQFPPTNTEAFF.

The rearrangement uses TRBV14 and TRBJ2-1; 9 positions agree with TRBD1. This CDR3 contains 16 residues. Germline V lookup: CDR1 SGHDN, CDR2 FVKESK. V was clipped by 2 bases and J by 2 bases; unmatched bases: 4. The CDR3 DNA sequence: TGTGCCAGCAGCCAACCACAGGGGGCCCCCTACAATGAGCAGTTCTTC. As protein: CASSQPQGAPYNEQFF.

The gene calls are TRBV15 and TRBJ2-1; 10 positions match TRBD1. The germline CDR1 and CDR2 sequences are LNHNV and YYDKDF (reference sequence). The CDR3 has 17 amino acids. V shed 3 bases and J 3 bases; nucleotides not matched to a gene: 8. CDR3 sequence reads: CATSSLWDRGIYNEQFF. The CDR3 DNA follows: TGTGCCACCAGCAGCCTCTGGGACAGGGGAATCTACAATGAGCAGTTCTTC.

The CDR3 nucleotides read TGCGCCAGCAGCCTCTGGGCAGGGGAAGCTTTCTTT. It codes for CASSLWAGEAFF. The V gene is TRBV5-1, the J gene TRBJ1-1; D is perhaps TRBD1 (5 bases). The CDR3 totals 12 residues. The ends were cut back, 4 bases at V and 8 bases at J, with 12 bases in the middle. Germline lookup yields CDR1 SGHRS and CDR2 YFSETQ.

The CDR3 is CASGLGYNEQFF. The CDR3 DNA sequence: TGTGCTAGTGGTTTGGGTTACAATGAGCAGTTCTTC. This chain connects TRBV12-5 to TRBJ2-1; unclear D gene. Germline CDR1 and CDR2: LGHNT and FRNRAP. V lost 1 base and J lost 4, with 2 bases in between. The CDR3 runs to 12 residues.

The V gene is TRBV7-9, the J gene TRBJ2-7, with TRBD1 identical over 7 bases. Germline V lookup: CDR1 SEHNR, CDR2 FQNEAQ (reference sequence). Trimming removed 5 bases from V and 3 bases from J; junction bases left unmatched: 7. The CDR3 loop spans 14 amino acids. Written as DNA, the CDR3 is TGTGCCAGCAGCCCCCCGGGACAGTACTACGAGCAGTACTTC. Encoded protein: CASSPPGQYYEQYF. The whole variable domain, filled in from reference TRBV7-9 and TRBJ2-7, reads DTGVSQNPRHKITKRGQNVTFRCDPISEHNRLYWYRQTLGQGPEFLTYFQNEAQLEKSRLLSDRFSAERPKGSFSTLEIQRTEQGDSAMYLCASSPPGQYYEQYFGPGTRLTVT.

The CDR3 spells CASSGDSYNEQFF. The CDR3, as DNA: TGTGCCAGCAGTGGGGACAGTTACAATGAGCAGTTCTTC. The gene calls are TRBV2 and TRBJ2-1, with 7 positions matching TRBD1. The CDR3 is 13 residues long. Germline assignment: CDR1 SNHLY and CDR2 FYNNEI. V dropped 4 bases and J dropped 4; count of bases not matched to a gene: 1.

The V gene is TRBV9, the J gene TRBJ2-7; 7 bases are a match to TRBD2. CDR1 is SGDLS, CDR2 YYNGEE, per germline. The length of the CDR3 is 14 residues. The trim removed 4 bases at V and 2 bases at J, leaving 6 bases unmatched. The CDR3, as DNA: TGTGCCAGCAGCCCAAGCGGGGTTGCCTACGAGCAGTACTTC. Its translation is CASSPSGVAYEQYF.